This T cell receptor (beta chain) was identified in a study of cytomegalovirus exposure and HLA in healthy donors. Looking at the study overall: Genotyping of about 400 donors showed that around 81% belonged to the Caucasian-associated ancestry cluster.

Of note for this clone: Its antigen is unidentified.

It was with 60 Vbeta and 13 Jbeta primers that the PCR ran. Libraries were prepared by immunoSEQ multiplex PCR; TCRdb keeps only in-frame clonotypes and omits some of them. Among over 150,000 clones listed, just under 80% were seen once. General study findings and limits: In a later analysis, HLA-associated TCR beta chains were more clonally expanded than equally common others.

The sample taken for sequencing was PBMCs. The sequence was obtained from a woman between 50 and 59 years old in good health and CMV-seropositive.

CDR3 residues: CASSRGQGGGYTF. DNA for the CDR3: TGTGCCAGCAGTCGCGGACAGGGAGGTGGCTACACCTTC. The chain combines TRBV6-5 with TRBJ1-2, with 8 bases lining up with TRBD1. CDR3 length equals 13 residues. Germline values: CDR1 MNHEY, CDR2 SVGAGI. J gave up 7 bases and V 5 bases, and 6 bases lay outside the gene matches.